The sequence of this TCR beta chain was determined in a study of blood T cell repertoires in COVID-19. Trimming removed 0 bases from V and 5 bases from J, with 10 bases in between. Germline values: CDR1 MGHRA, CDR2 YSYEKL. The CDR3 has 14 amino acids. Data came from immunoSEQ multiplex PCR; TCRdb stores just in-frame clones and leaves some out. The table lists over 200,000 clones, 83% of them singletons. V usage is TRBV4-1 and J usage is TRBJ2-5; D not resolved. This sequence originates from a woman in her thirties with COVID-19, enrolled during active disease. The source material was peripheral blood. The CDR3 nucleotides read TGCGCCAGCAGCCAAGAGGGCTACGCGGAGACCCAGTACTTC. It translates to CASSQEGYAETQYF.